Presented here are 20 T cell receptor beta chains from one specimen sequenced in a study of cytomegalovirus exposure and HLA in healthy donors. 13 Jbeta primers and 60 Vbeta primers were used for the PCR. Measured with immunoSEQ multiplex PCR; TCRdb has only the in-frame clones, and not every one. The sample shows about 150,000 clones, over 75% of them seen only once. Sequenced input: PBMCs. The source of these receptors is a man aged 50-60 years in good health and CMV-seropositive.

This clone showed up just once. The chain carries TRBV6-5 and TRBJ1-5; D might be TRBD1 (5 bases). The CDR3 runs 15 residues. Trimming removed 0 bases at V and 0 bases at J, with 6 bases between. CDR1 MNHEY and CDR2 SVGAGI come from the germline V gene. This chain's CDR3 is CASSYSGGSNQPQHF. CDR3 bases: TGTGCCAGCAGTTACTCGGGGGGTAGCAATCAGCCCCAGCATTTT.

The chain recombines TRBV18 with TRBJ1-1, with D unclear. The CDR3 is made up of 14 amino acids. Germline lookup yields CDR1 KGHSH and CDR2 LQKENI. V dropped 8 bases and J dropped 0 bases, with 13 bases sitting between them. CDR3: CASLDTGMNTEAFF. DNA for the CDR3: TGTGCCAGCCTCGATACGGGAATGAACACTGAAGCTTTCTTT.

The chain uses TRBV27 and TRBJ2-7, with D unclear. The germline gives CDR1 MNHEY, CDR2 SMNVEV (reference sequence). V lost 6 bases, J lost 3 bases, and 18 bases lay in between. This CDR3 comprises 15 residues. Here the CDR3 reads CASSYSSSPYYEQYF. The CDR3 DNA follows: TGTGCCAGCAGCTATAGTTCGTCCCCTTACTACGAGCAGTACTTC.

This clone was observed a handful of times. J is TRBJ2-6 and V is TRBV18, with TRBD1 identical over 10 bases. The germline gives CDR1 KGHSH, CDR2 LQKENI. This CDR3 has 18 residues. V shed 4 bases, J shed 1 base, and the junction held 7 bases outside the gene matches. The DNA for the CDR3 is TGTGCCAGCTCACTGAGGAGGACAGGGGGGTCTGGGGCCAACGTCCTGACTTTC. This encodes CASSLRRTGGSGANVLTF.

This clone showed up just a few times. The chain is built from TRBV9 and TRBJ2-3, with 9 bases aligning to TRBD2. J was trimmed by 2 bases and V by 4 bases; bases with no gene match: 11. This CDR3 is built from 17 residues. Germline CDR1 SGDLS, CDR2 YYNGEE. The CDR3 nucleotides are TGTGCCAGCAGCCCCGGGGAGCGGGGGGCAACCACAGATACGCAGTATTTT. Its protein is CASSPGERGATTDTQYF. The variable domain in full, completed from reference TRBV9 and TRBJ2-3, reads DSGVTQTPKHLITATGQRVTLRCSPRSGDLSVYWYQQSLDQGLQFLIQYYNGEERAKGNILERFSAQQFPDLHSELNLSSLELGDSALYFCASSPGERGATTDTQYFGPGTRLTVL.

The chain carries TRBV5-4 and TRBJ2-1, with 12 bases fitting TRBD2. V lost 4 bases to trimming and J lost 16 bases; unmatched junction nucleotides: 9. CDR1 SGHNT and CDR2 YYREEE come from the germline V gene (reference sequence). The CDR3 extends over 13 amino acids. The CDR3 DNA is TGTGCCAGCAGCCCCGGGACTAGCGGGCCCCCATTCTTC. It translates to CASSPGTSGPPFF.

With regard to this clone: An end of the junction does not agree with germline; a read error may underlie this. The chain couples TRBV7-7 to TRBJ2-5; TRBD1 aligns across 11 bases. Germline V gives CDR1 SSHAT, CDR2 FNYEAQ (reference sequence). This CDR3 has 14 amino acids. CDR3 nucleotide sequence: TGTGCTAGCAGCCGGACAGGGGGCCGGGAGACCCAGTACTTC. It yields the protein CASSRTGGRETQYF. Using reference TRBV7-7 and TRBJ2-5 for the parts outside the CDR3, the full variable domain is GAGVSQSPRYKVTKRGQDVTLRCDPISSHATLYWYQQALGQGPEFLTYFNYEAQPDKSGLPSDRFSAERPEGSISTLTIQRTEQRDSAMYRCASSRTGGRETQYFGPGTRLLVL.

The chain uses TRBV5-6 and TRBJ2-2; D might be TRBD2 (6 bases). The CDR3 runs to 15 residues. Trimming took 4 bases from V and 6 from J, leaving 16 bases between them. Germline-derived CDR1 and CDR2 are SGHDT and YYEEEE. The CDR3 region is CASSLYGRDAGELFF. CDR3 in DNA: TGTGCCAGCAGCCTCTACGGGAGAGATGCCGGGGAGCTGTTTTTT.

The chain carries TRBV2 and TRBJ2-5, with 7 bases aligning to TRBD2. CDR3 length equals 15 residues. Germline V lookup: CDR1 SNHLY, CDR2 FYNNEI. The J segment lost 4 bases and the V segment lost 6 bases, leaving 11 bases of the junction unmatched. The CDR3 is CASRGDYLGGETQYF. DNA for the CDR3: TGTGCCAGCAGGGGGGACTATCTGGGGGGAGAGACCCAGTACTTC.

The chain carries TRBV9 and TRBJ2-1; tentative D call: TRBD2 (6 bases). With 3 bases removed from V and 11 bases from J, the gap between germline ends came to 15 bases. The germline gives CDR1 SGDLS, CDR2 YYNGEE. The CDR3 has 13 amino acids. The CDR3 sequence is CASSGGLSGKQFF. As DNA, the CDR3 is TGTGCCAGCAGCGGGGGACTTTCCGGGAAGCAGTTCTTC. Together with reference TRBV9 and TRBJ2-1, the CDR3 gives the full variable domain: DSGVTQTPKHLITATGQRVTLRCSPRSGDLSVYWYQQSLDQGLQFLIQYYNGEERAKGNILERFSAQQFPDLHSELNLSSLELGDSALYFCASSGGLSGKQFFGPGTRLTVL.

V gene TRBV14 combines with J gene TRBJ2-7; 8 bases agree with TRBD2. Germline trimming cut 1 base from V and 2 bases from J; bases unmatched to any gene: 10. The germline gives CDR1 SGHDN, CDR2 FVKESK. There are 17 residues in the CDR3. CDR3: CASSQGSSGSYTYEQYF. The CDR3 nucleotides are TGTGCCAGCAGCCAAGGTTCCAGCGGGAGCTACACCTACGAGCAGTACTTC.

This rearrangement joins TRBV27 to TRBJ2-5; the match to TRBD2 covers 11 bases. The CDR3 is 17 residues long. Unmatched junction bases numbered 10, after V lost 5 bases and J lost 2 bases. CDR1 is MNHEY, CDR2 SMNVEV, per germline (reference sequence). This CDR3 is CASSLPGLAGGQETQYF. CDR3 nucleotide sequence: TGTGCCAGCAGTCTACCTGGTCTAGCGGGAGGTCAAGAGACCCAGTACTTC.

The chain recombines TRBV21-1 with TRBJ2-7; TRBD2 was called by the table and not checked on the DNA. TRBV21-1 is a documented pseudogene. This CDR3 contains 11 residues. The CDR3 coding sequence is TGTGCCAGCAGCAAATCCTCCGAGCAGTACTTC. It codes for CASSKSSEQYF.

This clone was found a few times. J is TRBJ2-7 and V is TRBV7-9, with a possible D match to TRBD2 (6 bases). This CDR3 comprises 16 residues. V was trimmed by 0 bases and J by 5 bases, leaving 17 bases between them. Per germline, CDR1 SEHNR and CDR2 FQNEAQ (reference sequence). CDR3 loop: CASSLALTAGGDEQYF. Here the CDR3 DNA reads TGTGCCAGCAGCTTAGCGCTAACAGCGGGCGGAGACGAGCAGTACTTC.

The chain uses TRBV7-8 and TRBJ2-7, with 9 bases aligning to TRBD1. V lost 3 bases and J lost 6; bases outside the gene matches: 9. The length of the CDR3 is 15 residues. The germline CDR1 and CDR2 sequences are SGHVS and FQNEAQ. The CDR3 reads CASSLPRDRVTEQYF. CDR3 DNA: TGTGCCAGCAGCTTGCCCCGGGACAGGGTAACCGAGCAGTACTTC.

The V and J genes are TRBV5-6 and TRBJ2-7; 7 bases are shared with TRBD1. J lost 5 bases, V lost 4 bases, and 12 bases had no gene match. This CDR3 has 15 amino acids. Germline CDR1 SGHDT, CDR2 YYEEEE. Here the CDR3 DNA reads TGTGCCAGCAGCCCCGGACAGGCTCGTCAGCACGAGCAGTACTTC. This sequence encodes CASSPGQARQHEQYF.

This rearrangement joins TRBV19 to TRBJ2-1, with TRBD2 matching 8 bases. V gave up 4 bases and J gave up 6 bases; unmatched junction bases: 8. Per germline, CDR1 LNHDA and CDR2 SQIVND (reference sequence). The CDR3 is made up of 15 amino acids. As DNA, the CDR3 is TGTGCCAGTAGTAAAGGACTAGCCTTGGGCAATGAGCAGTTCTTC. Encoded protein: CASSKGLALGNEQFF. Full variable domain (rest looked up from reference TRBV19 and TRBJ2-1): DGGITQSPKYLFRKEGQNVTLSCEQNLNHDAMYWYRQDPGQGLRLIYYSQIVNDFQKGDIAEGYSVSREKKESFPLTVTSAQKNPTAFYLCASSKGLALGNEQFFGPGTRLTVL.

Worth noting for this clone: Other nucleotide sequences in the sample specify the same CDR3. The DNA for the CDR3 is TGTGCCAGCAGCCCCCAGGGGGCGCTTAACAATGAGCAGTTCTTC. Protein sequence: CASSPQGALNNEQFF. This sequence joins TRBV7-2 and TRBJ2-1; 8 bases align to TRBD1. After removal of 5 bases from V and 5 bases from J, the junction contained 8 bases not matched to a gene. The CDR3 is made up of 15 amino acids. CDR1 and CDR2 from the germline V gene are SGHTA and FQGNSA.

The chain joins TRBV10-3 to TRBJ1-5, with a weak D call TRBD1 (5 bases). Germline CDR1 is ENHRY and CDR2 is SYGVKD. The CDR3 has 13 amino acids. V was trimmed by 2 bases and J by 5 bases, leaving 7 bases between them. CDR3 sequence (DNA): TGTGCCATCAGTGAGAGGGGCTATCAGCCCCAGCATTTT. Translation: CAISERGYQPQHF.

The J gene is TRBJ1-2, the V gene TRBV6-1; D may be TRBD1 (5 bases). The CDR3 has 13 residues. CDR1 is MNHNS and CDR2 is SASEGT in the germline V gene. V lost 2 bases and J lost 4, with 8 bases in between. The CDR3 loop is CASSERGLYGYTF. DNA for the CDR3: TGTGCCAGCAGTGAAAGGGGTCTCTATGGCTACACCTTC.